This TCR beta chain stems from a study of OX40 agonist ivuxolimab in advanced cancers. Turning to the study itself: Eligibility admitted prior anti-PD-1, anti-PD-L1 or anti-CTLA-4 therapy; 40% had some. The study reported partial responses in three patients: one hepatocellular carcinoma, two cutaneous melanoma. General study points: Average numbers of expanded clones were greater in CD8+ T cells than in CD4+.

J gave up 4 bases and V 5 bases, and 8 bases lay outside the gene matches. CDR1 and CDR2 from the germline V gene are SEHNR and FQNEAQ (reference sequence). The CDR3 consists of 16 residues. The investigators sampled blood at baseline, at cycle 4 day 1, and at cycle 7 day 1. On this clone: The antigen is not known.

Only in-frame clones appear in the TCRdb table, and some are missing; sequencing was by immunoSEQ multiplex PCR. The sample yields under 80,000 clones, 85% seen once. The chain links TRBV7-9 to TRBJ2-1, with TRBD2 identical over 10 bases. The receptor was derived from an adult with an advanced solid tumor such as melanoma, head and neck, liver or kidney cancer. This specimen consisted of CD4+ or CD8+ T cells sorted from blood, obtained in a trial of the OX40 agonist ivuxolimab. The CDR3 sequence is CASSPKLAGVYNEQFF. The CDR3, as DNA: TGTGCCAGCAGCCCCAAGCTAGCGGGGGTGTACAATGAGCAGTTCTTC.